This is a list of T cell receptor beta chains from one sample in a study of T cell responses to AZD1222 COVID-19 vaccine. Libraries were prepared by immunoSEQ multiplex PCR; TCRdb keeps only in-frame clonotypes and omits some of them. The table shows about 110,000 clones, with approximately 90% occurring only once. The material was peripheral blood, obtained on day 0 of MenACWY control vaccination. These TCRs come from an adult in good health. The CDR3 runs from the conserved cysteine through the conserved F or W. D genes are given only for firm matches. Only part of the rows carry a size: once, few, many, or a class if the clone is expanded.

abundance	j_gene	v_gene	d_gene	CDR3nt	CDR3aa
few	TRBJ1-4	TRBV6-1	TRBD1	TGTGCCAGCAGTGACAGGGGGCTGAAGAAACTGTTTTTT	CASSDRGLKKLFF
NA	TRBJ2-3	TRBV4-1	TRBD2	TGCGCCAGCAGCCTGGGAGTGGTAGCGGGGGGGGTAATCACAGATACGCAGTATTTT	CASSLGVVAGGVITDTQYF
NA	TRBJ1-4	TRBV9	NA	TGTGCCAGCAGCGGTCTTCAGGGGGAAAAACTGTTTTTT	CASSGLQGEKLFF
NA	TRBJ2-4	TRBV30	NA	TGTGCCTGGAGCGTGGGAGGAAACATTCAGTACTTC	CAWSVGGNIQYF
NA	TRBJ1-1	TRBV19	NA	TGTGCCAGTAGTATAGCCTCCGAGAACACTGAAGCTTTCTTT	CASSIASENTEAFF
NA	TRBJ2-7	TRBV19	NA	TGTGCCAGTAGTTTATCCAGGGACCGTTCCTACGAGCAGTACTTC	CASSLSRDRSYEQYF
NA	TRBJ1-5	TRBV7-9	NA	TGTGCCAGCAGCTCCGACGGACCCAATCAGCCCCAGCATTTT	CASSSDGPNQPQHF
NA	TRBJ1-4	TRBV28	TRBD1	TGTGCCAGCAGTTCCTCGACAGGGGAAAAACTGTTTTTT	CASSSSTGEKLFF
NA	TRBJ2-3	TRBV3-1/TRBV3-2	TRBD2	TGTGCCAGCAGCCAAATCGGGGGGGGCACAGATACGCAGTATTTT	CASSQIGGGTDTQYF
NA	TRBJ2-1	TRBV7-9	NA	TGTGCCAGCAGCTCCCCGGGGGAGGGGGGCAATGGGCAGTTCTTC	CASSSPGEGGNGQFF
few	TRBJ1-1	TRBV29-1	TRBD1	TGCAGCGTTGAAGGACAGGGGGAAGCTTTCTTT	CSVEGQGEAFF
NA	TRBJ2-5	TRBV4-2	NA	TGTGCCAGCAGCCAAGATGGGCACGCACTTGGGGAGACCCAGTACTTC	CASSQDGHALGETQYF
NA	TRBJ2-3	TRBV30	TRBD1	TGTGCCTCGACAGGGGGCACAGATACGCAGTATTTT	CASTGGTDTQYF
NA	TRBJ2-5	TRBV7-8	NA	TGTGCCAGCAGCTTAGACAGTCATAGGAGGACCCAGTACTTC	CASSLDSHRRTQYF
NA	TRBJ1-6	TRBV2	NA	TGTGCCAGCAGTGATAAGGGGACCGTGGCTCGATCACCCCTCCACTTT	CASSDKGTVARSPLHF
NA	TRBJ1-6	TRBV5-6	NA	TGTGCCAGCAGCCGGGGACGCCGGTCACCCCTCCACTTT	CASSRGRRSPLHF
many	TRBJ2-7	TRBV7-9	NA	TGCGCCGACCTAAGGGAGAACTACGAGCAGTACTTC	CADLRENYEQYF
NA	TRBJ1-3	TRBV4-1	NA	TGCGCCAGCAGCCAAGCAGCGCGCCCTAGGAGGGACTCTGGAAACACCATATATTTT	CASSQAARPRRDSGNTIYF
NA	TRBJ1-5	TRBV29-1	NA	TGCAGCCCCCCCCTGGGAGACCCGGGGTTGGAAGGCAATCAGCCCCAGCATTTT	CSPPLGDPGLEGNQPQHF
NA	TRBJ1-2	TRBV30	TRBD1	TGTGCCTGGAGTACACAGGGGGCGCTGGGCTACACCTTC	CAWSTQGALGYTF
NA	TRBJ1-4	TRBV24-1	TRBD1	TGTGCCACCAGTGATTCTCTCACAGGGGGCAGTGAAAAACTGTTTTTT	CATSDSLTGGSEKLFF
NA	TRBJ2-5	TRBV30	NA	TGTGCCTGGAGATGGCAAGAGACCCAGTACTTC	CAWRWQETQYF
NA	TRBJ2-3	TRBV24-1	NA	TGTGCCACCAGTGATCGTGGACAGTCAGATACGCAGTATTTT	CATSDRGQSDTQYF
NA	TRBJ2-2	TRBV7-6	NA	TGTGCCAGCAGCTTTCCCCGGGCCAAGGGAGGGGAGCTGTTTTTT	CASSFPRAKGGELFF
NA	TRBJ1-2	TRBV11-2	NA	TGTGCCAGCAGCTTAGAACACCGGCCATCCAACTATGGCTACACCTTC	CASSLEHRPSNYGYTF
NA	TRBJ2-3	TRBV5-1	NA	TGCGCCAGCAGCCCGCGGACTAACACAGATACGCAGTATTTT	CASSPRTNTDTQYF
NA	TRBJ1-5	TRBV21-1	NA	TGTGCCAGCAGTAGGGACAGGGGGCGAGTTAGCAATCAGCCCCAGCATTTT	CASSRDRGRVSNQPQHF
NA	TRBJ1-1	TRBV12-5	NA	TGTGCTAGTGGTTTGGGGTCCACTGAAGCTTTCTTT	CASGLGSTEAFF
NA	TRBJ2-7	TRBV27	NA	TGTGCCAGCAGTCCCGCGACTGGGGTGGCAGGCTCCTACGAGCAGTACTTC	CASSPATGVAGSYEQYF
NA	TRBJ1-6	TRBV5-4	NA	TGTGCCAGCAGCTTGGATGATTCACCCCTCCACTTT	CASSLDDSPLHF
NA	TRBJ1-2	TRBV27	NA	TGTGCCAGCAGCCCCGGGGGGGGCTATGGCTACACCTTC	CASSPGGGYGYTF
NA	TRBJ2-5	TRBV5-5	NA	TGTGCCAGCAGCCAACGTACAGAACAAGAGACCCAGTACTTC	CASSQRTEQETQYF